These 2 T cell receptor beta chains originate from one sample sequenced in a study of T cell responses to AZD1222 COVID-19 vaccine. Assay used: immunoSEQ multiplex PCR; TCRdb lists only in-frame clones, some missing. Of 65,000 to 75,000 clones in the sample, more than 75% were seen once. The sample here was peripheral blood, taken 28 days after the second dose of the MenACWY control vaccine. All receptors derive from an adult who received the MenACWY meningococcal vaccine as a control.

The chain has TRBV7-2 and TRBJ2-7; D unclear. The CDR3 consists of 17 residues. Trimming stripped 1 base from V and 3 bases from J, with 19 bases between. In germline, CDR1 is SGHTA, CDR2 FQGNSA. Here the CDR3 DNA reads TGTGCCAGCAGCTTAGAGGCTGGGGTACTCCGCTACTACGAGCAGTACTTC. Residues: CASSLEAGVLRYYEQYF.

V is TRBV14 and J is TRBJ2-1; the match to TRBD2 covers 7 bases. V shed 4 bases, J shed 7 bases, and the junction held 4 bases outside the gene matches. Germline CDR1 and CDR2: SGHDN and FVKESK. CDR3 length: 13 residues. The CDR3 reads CASSLRAGNEQFF. For the CDR3, the DNA is TGTGCCAGCAGCCTGAGAGCGGGGAATGAGCAGTTCTTC.